This T cell receptor beta chain was captured in a study of blood T cell repertoires in COVID-19. Looked up from germline, CDR1 is MNHEY and CDR2 is SVGEGT. This CDR3 comprises 17 residues. J lost 1 base, V lost 2 bases, and 7 bases had no gene match. Adults between roughly 18 and 89 years of age took part from under 30 US areas. Participants' reported clinical history set cohort assignment. The table came from immunoSEQ multiplex PCR; TCRdb's copy has only in-frame clones and leaves some out. The table includes 360,000 or so clones, roughly four fifths detected once. The sequence was collected from a woman between 50 and 59 years old who had recovered from COVID-19. This chain links TRBV6-2 or TRBV6-3 with TRBJ2-1; 8 bases fit TRBD2. Source material: PBMCs or T cells enriched from blood (not recorded which). CDR3 nucleotides: TGTGCCAGCAGTTACCCCAGCGGGAGTGGGTCCTACAATGAGCAGTTCTTC. It is translated as CASSYPSGSGSYNEQFF.